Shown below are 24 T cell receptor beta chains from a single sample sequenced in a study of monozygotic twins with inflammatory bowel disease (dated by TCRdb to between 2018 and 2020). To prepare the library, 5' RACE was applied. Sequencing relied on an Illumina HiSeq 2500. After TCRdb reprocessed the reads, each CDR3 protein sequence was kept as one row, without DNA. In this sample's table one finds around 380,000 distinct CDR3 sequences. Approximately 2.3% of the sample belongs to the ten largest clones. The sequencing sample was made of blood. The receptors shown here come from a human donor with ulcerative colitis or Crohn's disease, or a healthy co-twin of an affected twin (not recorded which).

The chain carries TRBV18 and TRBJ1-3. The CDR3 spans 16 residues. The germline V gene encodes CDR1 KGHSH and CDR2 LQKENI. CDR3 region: CASSPETPAAGNTIYF.

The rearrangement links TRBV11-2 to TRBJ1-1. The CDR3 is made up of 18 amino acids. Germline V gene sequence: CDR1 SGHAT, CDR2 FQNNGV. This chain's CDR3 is CASSPNSGRRVGNTEAFF.

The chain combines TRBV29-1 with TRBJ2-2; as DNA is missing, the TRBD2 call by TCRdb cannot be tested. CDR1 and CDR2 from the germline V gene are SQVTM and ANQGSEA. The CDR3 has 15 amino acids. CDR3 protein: CSVEILAGSTGELFF.

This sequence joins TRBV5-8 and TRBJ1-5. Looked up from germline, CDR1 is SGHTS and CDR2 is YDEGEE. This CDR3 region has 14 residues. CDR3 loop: CASSQPSNEGPQHF.

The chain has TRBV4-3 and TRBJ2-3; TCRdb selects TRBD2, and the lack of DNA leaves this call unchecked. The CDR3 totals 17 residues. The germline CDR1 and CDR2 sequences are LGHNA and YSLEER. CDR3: CASSQDITSGSPDTQYF.

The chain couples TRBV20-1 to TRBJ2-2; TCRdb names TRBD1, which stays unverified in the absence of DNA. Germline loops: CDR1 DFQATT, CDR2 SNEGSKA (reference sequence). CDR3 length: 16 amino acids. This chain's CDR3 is CSARVRGRERTGELFF.

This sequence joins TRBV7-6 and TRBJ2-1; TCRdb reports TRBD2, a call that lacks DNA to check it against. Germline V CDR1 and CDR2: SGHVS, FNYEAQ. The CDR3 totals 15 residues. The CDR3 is CASSLNSGTFNEQFF.

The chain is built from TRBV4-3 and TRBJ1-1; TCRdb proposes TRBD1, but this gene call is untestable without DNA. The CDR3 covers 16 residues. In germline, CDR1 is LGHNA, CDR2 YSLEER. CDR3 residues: CASSQTLGNSGTEAFF.

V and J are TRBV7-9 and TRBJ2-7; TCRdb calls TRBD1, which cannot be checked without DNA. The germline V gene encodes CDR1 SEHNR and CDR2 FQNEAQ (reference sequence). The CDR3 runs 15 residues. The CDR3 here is CASSAPGQGTYEQYF.

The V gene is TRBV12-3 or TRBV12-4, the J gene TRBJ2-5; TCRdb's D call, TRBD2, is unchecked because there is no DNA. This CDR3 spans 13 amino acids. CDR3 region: CASRLSGQETQYF.

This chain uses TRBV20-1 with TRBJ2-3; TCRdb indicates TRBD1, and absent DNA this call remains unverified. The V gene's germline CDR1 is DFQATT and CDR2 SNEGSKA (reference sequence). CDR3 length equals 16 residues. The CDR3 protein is CSARSWDRFVKDTQYF.

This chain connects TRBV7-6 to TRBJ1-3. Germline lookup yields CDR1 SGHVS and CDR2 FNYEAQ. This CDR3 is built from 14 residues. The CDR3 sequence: CASSPRGAGNTIYF.

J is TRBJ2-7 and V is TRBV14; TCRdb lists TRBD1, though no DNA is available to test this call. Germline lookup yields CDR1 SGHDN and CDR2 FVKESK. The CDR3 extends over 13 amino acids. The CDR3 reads CASSLSRALEQYF.

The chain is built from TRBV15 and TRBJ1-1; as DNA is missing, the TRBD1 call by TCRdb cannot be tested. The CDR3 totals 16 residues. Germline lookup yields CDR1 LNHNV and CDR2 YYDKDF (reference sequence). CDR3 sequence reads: CATSDRDARENTEAFF.

CDR3 loop: CASSYSRYERNYEQYF. The genes are TRBV6-2 or TRBV6-3 and TRBJ2-7; TCRdb's D gene call, TRBD2, goes unchecked for lack of DNA. The CDR3 spans 16 residues. Germline V gene data show CDR1 as MNHEY and CDR2 as SVGEGT.

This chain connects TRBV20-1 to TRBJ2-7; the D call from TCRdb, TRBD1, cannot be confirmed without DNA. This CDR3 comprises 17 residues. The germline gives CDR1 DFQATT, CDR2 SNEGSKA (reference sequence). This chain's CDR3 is CSAGLNNRDRVTYEQYF.

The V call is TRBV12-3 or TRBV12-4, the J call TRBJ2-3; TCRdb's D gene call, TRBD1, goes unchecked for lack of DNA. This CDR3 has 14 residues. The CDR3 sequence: CASSYGLGGDTQYF.

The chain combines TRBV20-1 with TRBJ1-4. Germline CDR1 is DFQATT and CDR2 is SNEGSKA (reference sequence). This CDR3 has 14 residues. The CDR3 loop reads CSARPVTTNEKLFF.

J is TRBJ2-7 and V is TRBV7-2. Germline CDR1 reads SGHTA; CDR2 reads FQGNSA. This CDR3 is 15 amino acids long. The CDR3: CASSPTLPPVYEQYF.

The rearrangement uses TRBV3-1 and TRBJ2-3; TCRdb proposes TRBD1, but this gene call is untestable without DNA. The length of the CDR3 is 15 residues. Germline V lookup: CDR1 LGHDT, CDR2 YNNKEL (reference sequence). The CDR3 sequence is CASSQGQFGADTQYF.

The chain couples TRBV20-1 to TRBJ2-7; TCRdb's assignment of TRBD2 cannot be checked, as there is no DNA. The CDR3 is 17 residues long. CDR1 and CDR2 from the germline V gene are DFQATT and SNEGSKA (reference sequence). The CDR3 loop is CSASSGTSGSQLREQYF.

The CDR3 protein is CASSLRTQGGQPQHF. The rearrangement links TRBV5-5 to TRBJ1-5. Germline CDR1 reads SGHKS; CDR2 reads YYEKEE (reference sequence). This CDR3 has 15 residues.

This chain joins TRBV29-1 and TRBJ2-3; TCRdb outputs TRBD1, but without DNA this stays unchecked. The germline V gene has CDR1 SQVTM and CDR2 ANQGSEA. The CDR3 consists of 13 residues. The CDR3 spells CSDKQGSTDTQYF.

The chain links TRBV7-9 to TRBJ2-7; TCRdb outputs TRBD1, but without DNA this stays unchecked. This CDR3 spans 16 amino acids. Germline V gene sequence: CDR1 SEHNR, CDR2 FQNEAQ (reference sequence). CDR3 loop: CASSFPDGGNSYEQYF.